These 27 T cell receptor beta chains came from one sample sequenced in a study of T cell repertoires in cytomegalovirus infection. TCRdb analysed the reads with MiXCR anew, one entry per CDR3 protein. The sample has approximately 200,000 distinct CDR3 sequences, roughly 27% seen once. Sequencing was performed on PBMCs. These receptors were collected from a human donor in good health (CMV status not recorded). Some clones in this sample may be carry-over from other donors' samples.

DNA for the CDR3: TGTGCCATCAGTGACCCGGGACAGCCCCGGGCGGAAGCTTTCTTT. Translated: CAISDPGQPRAEAFF. The chain couples TRBV10-3 to TRBJ1-1; 7 nucleotides match TRBD1. Germline CDR1 ENHRY, CDR2 SYGVKD. V was pared by 3 bases and J by 8 bases, with 12 bases of the junction left unmatched. The CDR3 has 15 amino acids.

This clonotype was found many times. The gene calls are TRBV12-3 or TRBV12-4 and TRBJ2-3, with 9 nucleotides matching TRBD2. The CDR3 loop spans 18 amino acids. V shed 3 bases, J shed 2 bases, and the junction held 12 bases outside the gene matches. For the CDR3, the DNA is TGTGCCAGCAGTTTCTCGCGGGGGGGCCTGAGGGACACAGATACGCAGTATTTT. This encodes CASSFSRGGLRDTDTQYF.

The rearrangement uses TRBV20-1 and TRBJ2-3; D not certain. The germline V and J ends were trimmed by 5 bases and 3 bases, with 15 bases remaining between them. Germline V lookup: CDR1 DFQATT, CDR2 SNEGSKA (reference sequence). This CDR3 has 14 amino acids. The CDR3 spells CSAGDPVGTDTQYF. The DNA of the CDR3 is TGCAGTGCTGGTGACCCGGTTGGAACAGATACGCAGTATTTT.

This clonotype appeared a few times. V and J are TRBV6-2 or TRBV6-3 and TRBJ2-5, with 7 nucleotides matching TRBD1. Germline trimming cut 6 bases from V and 5 bases from J; bases unmatched to any gene: 6. Germline V gives CDR1 MNHEY, CDR2 SVGEGT. The CDR3 runs 13 residues. In DNA, the CDR3 is TGTGCCAGCAGCTCTGGGACAGCGGAGACCCAGTACTTC. Translating gives CASSSGTAETQYF.

V is TRBV10-2 and J is TRBJ2-7, with 7 positions matching TRBD1. The CDR3 runs to 15 residues. Germline CDR1 reads WSHSY; CDR2 reads SAAADI. V shed 4 bases, J shed 3 bases, and the junction held 9 bases outside the gene matches. The chain's CDR3 is CASSGNNRGDYEQYF. The CDR3 DNA is TGCGCCAGCAGTGGAAATAACAGGGGTGACTACGAGCAGTACTTC.

The chain links TRBV20-1 to TRBJ2-3; D possibly uses TRBD1 or TRBD2 (5 bases each). The ends were cut back, 8 bases at V and 0 bases at J, with 15 bases in the middle. Per germline, CDR1 DFQATT and CDR2 SNEGSKA (reference sequence). The CDR3 is made up of 14 amino acids. In DNA form, the CDR3 reads TGCAGTCCGACCGGGGCCTCTAGCACAGATACGCAGTATTTT. Protein: CSPTGASSTDTQYF.

The CDR3 is CSAGGTGGTEAFF. Here the CDR3 DNA reads TGCAGTGCTGGGGGGACAGGGGGCACTGAAGCTTTCTTT. This chain joins TRBV20-1 and TRBJ1-1; 11 positions agree with TRBD1. The J segment lost 4 bases and the V segment lost 5 bases, leaving 3 bases of the junction unmatched. The CDR3 extends over 13 amino acids. Germline CDR1 is DFQATT and CDR2 is SNEGSKA (reference sequence).

The rearrangement joins TRBV7-9 to TRBJ2-5, with TRBD2 identical over 8 bases. Germline CDR1 SEHNR, CDR2 FQNEAQ (reference sequence). The length of the CDR3 is 17 residues. Trimming took 4 bases from V and 1 from J; bases not matched to a gene: 11. CDR3 sequence: CASSYDGRVAAQETQYF. Here the CDR3 DNA reads TGTGCCAGCAGCTACGACGGGAGGGTGGCAGCCCAAGAGACCCAGTACTTC.

The J gene is TRBJ2-1, the V gene TRBV27, with D possibly being TRBD1 (6 bases). CDR1 and CDR2 (germline): MNHEY, SMNVEV (reference sequence). The CDR3 has 17 residues. Trimming took off 0 bases at V and 2 bases at J, with 14 bases between the two ends. CDR3 residues: CASSLSGTGNTYNEQFF. CDR3 DNA sequence: TGTGCCAGCAGTTTATCGGGTACAGGGAACACCTACAATGAGCAGTTCTTC.

V usage is TRBV5-1 and J usage is TRBJ1-1; 9 bases fit TRBD1. V was pared by 4 bases and J by 7 bases, with 11 bases of the junction left unmatched. The CDR3 is made up of 15 amino acids. Germline values: CDR1 SGHRS, CDR2 YFSETQ. The CDR3 bases are TGCGCCAGCAGCCGACCGGGACAGGGAGCTGGTGAAGCTTTCTTT. As protein: CASSRPGQGAGEAFF.

A few counts support this clonotype. V and J are TRBV7-6 and TRBJ2-1; 14 bases match TRBD2. Germline CDR1 is SGHVS and CDR2 is FNYEAQ. CDR3 length equals 14 residues. V trimming: 5 bases; J trimming: 10 bases; junction bases outside the gene matches: 4. In DNA, the CDR3 is TGTGCCAGCAGCCACGGACTAGCGGGAGGAGAGCAGTTCTTC. This gives the protein CASSHGLAGGEQFF. Filled out from reference TRBV7-6 and TRBJ2-1, the complete variable domain reads GAGVSQSPRYKVTKRGQDVALRCDPISGHVSLYWYRQALGQGPEFLTYFNYEAQQDKSGLPNDRFSAERPEGSISTLTIQRTEQRDSAMYRCASSHGLAGGEQFFGPGTRLTVL.

The J gene is TRBJ2-1, the V gene TRBV5-4; the D gene is possibly TRBD1 (6 bases). The CDR3 covers 15 residues. The ends were cut back, 0 bases at V and 4 bases at J, with 11 bases in the middle. Germline V CDR1 and CDR2: SGHNT, YYREEE (reference sequence). The CDR3, as DNA: TGTGCCAGCAGCTTGGCACAGGGTGGGTACAATGAGCAGTTCTTC. Its protein is CASSLAQGGYNEQFF.

V usage is TRBV7-8 and J usage is TRBJ1-1; D remains ambiguous. Per germline, CDR1 SGHVS and CDR2 FQNEAQ. V was trimmed by 8 bases and J by 3 bases, leaving 13 bases between them. This CDR3 is built from 13 residues. CDR3 DNA sequence: TGTGCCAGCCGATCGTTGGCGGACACTGAAGCTTTCTTT. This sequence encodes CASRSLADTEAFF.

The rearrangement links TRBV11-2 to TRBJ2-1; TRBD2 is a possible D gene (5 bases). The V and J ends lost 4 bases and 5 bases respectively, with 9 bases between them. Germline CDR1 reads SGHAT; CDR2 reads FQNNGV. The CDR3 spans 13 residues. The CDR3 DNA sequence: TGTGCCAGCAGCTCCTCACTAGACAATGAGCAGTTCTTC. It specifies CASSSSLDNEQFF.

The chain recombines TRBV7-3 with TRBJ2-7, with D perhaps TRBD1 or TRBD2 (6 bases each). V dropped 2 bases and J dropped 5 bases, with 13 bases sitting between them. Germline CDR1 reads SGHTA; CDR2 reads FQGTGA. The CDR3 runs 14 residues. The CDR3 sequence: CASSLEGGPDEQYF. In nucleotides, the CDR3 is TGTGCCAGCAGCTTAGAGGGGGGCCCCGACGAGCAGTACTTC.

The V and J genes are TRBV12-3 or TRBV12-4 and TRBJ1-1, with D tentatively TRBD1 (6 bases). V was trimmed by 3 bases and J by 4 bases, leaving 12 bases between them. The CDR3 has 14 amino acids. The CDR3 DNA reads TGTGCCAGCAGTTTCGGGCAGGGGATCACTGAAGCTTTCTTT. Translating gives CASSFGQGITEAFF.

This clonotype was recorded many times. The chain employs TRBV12-3 or TRBV12-4 and TRBJ2-1, with 12 bases identical to TRBD2. CDR3 length: 15 amino acids. The V gene end was trimmed by 5 bases and the J gene end by 4 bases; junction bases not matched to a gene: 3. CDR3 coding DNA: TGTGCCAGCAGTCCCACTAGCGGGGGGTACAATGAGCAGTTCTTC. Translation gives CASSPTSGGYNEQFF.

This clonotype appeared a few times. This rearrangement joins TRBV19 to TRBJ1-5; no firm D call. CDR1 is LNHDA and CDR2 is SQIVND in the germline V gene (reference sequence). This CDR3 contains 15 residues. Trimming shortened V by 6 bases and J by 0 bases, and 12 bases separated the two germline ends. The CDR3 protein is CASRPRWNSNQPQHF. The DNA for the CDR3 is TGTGCCAGTAGGCCCAGGTGGAATAGCAATCAGCCCCAGCATTTT.

The chain employs TRBV5-1 and TRBJ2-1; D gene unclear. The CDR3 totals 13 residues. CDR1 SGHRS and CDR2 YFSETQ come from the germline V gene. V gave up 0 bases and J gave up 9 bases, with 10 bases separating them. The CDR3, as DNA: TGCGCCAGCAGCTTGGAGTTGTTGGGTGAGCAGTTCTTC. As protein: CASSLELLGEQFF.

This clonotype has more than one count but fewer than ten. The V and J genes are TRBV23-1 and TRBJ1-5; D is possibly TRBD1 (5 bases). TRBV23-1 is placed among ORFs of uncertain function. Deletions cut 1 base from V and 2 bases from J, with 15 bases between. This CDR3 has 17 residues. The CDR3 sequence is CASSQLLGQGGNQPQHF. The CDR3 coding sequence is TGCGCCAGCAGTCAATTACTTGGGCAGGGAGGCAATCAGCCCCAGCATTTT.

This clonotype occurred a few times. The chain joins TRBV18 to TRBJ2-7; D is unresolved. Between the trimmed V and J ends, which lost 3 bases and 7 bases, there was a span of 10 bases. Germline V gene lookup returns CDR1 KGHSH and CDR2 LQKENI. The CDR3 contains 12 residues. CDR3 sequence: CASSPSVGEQYF. CDR3 bases: TGTGCCAGCTCACCCTCCGTGGGAGAGCAGTACTTC.

This clonotype was found a few times. J is TRBJ1-2 and V is TRBV27, with D hard to call. The V gene lost 5 bases and the J gene lost 6 bases, with 10 bases spanning the gap. Germline CDR1 MNHEY, CDR2 SMNVEV (reference sequence). This CDR3 is 12 amino acids long. CDR3 in DNA: TGTGCCAGCAGTCCCCTCGGAGATGGCTACACCTTC. This encodes CASSPLGDGYTF.

This clonotype appeared many times. This rearrangement joins TRBV7-8 to TRBJ2-7, with a tentative D call TRBD2 (6 bases). The length of the CDR3 is 13 residues. The V gene's germline CDR1 is SGHVS and CDR2 FQNEAQ. Between the trimmed V and J ends, which lost 6 bases and 2 bases, there was a span of 11 bases. The CDR3 nucleotides read TGTGCCAGCAGGCGGGGTCCTACCTACGAGCAGTACTTC. Protein: CASRRGPTYEQYF.

This clonotype appeared a few times. This chain links TRBV12-5 with TRBJ1-5; 10 nucleotides line up with TRBD1. Germline V lookup: CDR1 LGHNT, CDR2 FRNRAP. The V segment lost 7 bases and the J segment 3 bases; nucleotides outside the gene matches: 9. The CDR3 extends over 16 amino acids. The CDR3, as DNA: TGTGCTAGTGCTGCGCGGGACAGGGGCGTCAATCAGCCCCAGCATTTT. Protein sequence: CASAARDRGVNQPQHF.

The chain has TRBV6-5 and TRBJ1-4; 11 nucleotides match TRBD1. V was clipped by 6 bases and J by 10 bases; unmatched bases: 4. The CDR3 consists of 13 residues. Germline lookup yields CDR1 MNHEY and CDR2 SVGAGI. CDR3 DNA: TGTGCCAGCAGCACCGGGACAGGGGGAAAACTGTTTTTT. Amino acid sequence: CASSTGTGGKLFF.

The rearrangement uses TRBV7-9 and TRBJ1-1; D is ambiguous. CDR1 and CDR2 (germline): SEHNR, FQNEAQ (reference sequence). The V and J ends lost 4 bases and 1 base respectively, with 10 bases between them. The CDR3 has 14 amino acids. The CDR3 loop reads CASSSRRWNTEAFF. CDR3 nucleotide sequence: TGTGCCAGCAGCTCCCGTCGGTGGAACACTGAAGCTTTCTTT.

This clonotype appeared a few times. This sequence joins TRBV6-2 or TRBV6-3 and TRBJ1-2; a possible D gene is TRBD1 (5 bases). V dropped 0 bases and J dropped 7 bases, with 24 bases sitting between them. The CDR3 contains 18 residues. Germline V CDR1 and CDR2: MNHEY, SVGEGT. This chain's CDR3 is CASSYSINRDAGVSGYTF. In DNA form, the CDR3 reads TGTGCCAGCAGTTACTCCATTAATCGGGACGCTGGTGTGAGTGGCTACACCTTC.